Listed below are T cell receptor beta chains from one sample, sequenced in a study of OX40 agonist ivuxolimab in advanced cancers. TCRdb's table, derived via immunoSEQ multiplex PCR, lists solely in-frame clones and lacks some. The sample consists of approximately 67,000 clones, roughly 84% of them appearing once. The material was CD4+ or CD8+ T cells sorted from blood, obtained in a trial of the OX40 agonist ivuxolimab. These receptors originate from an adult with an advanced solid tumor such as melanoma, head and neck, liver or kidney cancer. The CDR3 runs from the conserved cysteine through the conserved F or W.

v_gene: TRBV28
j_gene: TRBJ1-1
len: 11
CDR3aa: CASVTNTEAFF

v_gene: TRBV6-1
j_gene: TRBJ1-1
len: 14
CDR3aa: CASSEAMLNTEAFF

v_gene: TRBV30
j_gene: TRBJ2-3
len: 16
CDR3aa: CAWSALGFGGTDTQYF

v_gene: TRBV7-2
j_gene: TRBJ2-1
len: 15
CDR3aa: CASSLGGGPYNEQFF

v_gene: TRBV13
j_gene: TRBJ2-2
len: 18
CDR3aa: CASSRDFQFRGGIGELFF

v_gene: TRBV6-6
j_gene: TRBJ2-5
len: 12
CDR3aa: CASSTRQETQYF

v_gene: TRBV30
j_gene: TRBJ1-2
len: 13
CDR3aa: CAWSSHRHAGYTF

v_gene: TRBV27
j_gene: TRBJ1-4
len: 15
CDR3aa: CASSLTATINEKLFF

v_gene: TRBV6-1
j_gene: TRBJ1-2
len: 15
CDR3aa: CASSGGQATNYGYTF

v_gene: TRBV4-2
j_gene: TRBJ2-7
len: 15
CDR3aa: CASSQDLTSEYEQYF

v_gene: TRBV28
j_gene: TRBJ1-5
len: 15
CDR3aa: CASSSDRGLGQPQHF

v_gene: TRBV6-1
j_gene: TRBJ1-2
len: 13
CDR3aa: CASSERGVNGYTF

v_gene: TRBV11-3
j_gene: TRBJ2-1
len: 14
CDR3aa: CASSLGQGGNEQFF

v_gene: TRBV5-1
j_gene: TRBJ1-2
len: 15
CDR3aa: CASSPLGTGGNGYTF

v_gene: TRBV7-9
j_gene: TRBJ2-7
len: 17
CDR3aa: CASSLESGQGYPYEQYF

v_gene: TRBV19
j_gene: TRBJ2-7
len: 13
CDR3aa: CASSFGQGVEQYF